This TCR beta chain emerged from a study of T cell responses to AZD1222 COVID-19 vaccine. CDR1 and CDR2 (germline): SGHAT, FQNNGV. This CDR3 comprises 14 residues. The junction had 2 bases not matched to a gene; V was cut back by 4 bases and J by 2 bases. The table came from immunoSEQ multiplex PCR; TCRdb's copy has only in-frame clones and leaves some out. The table records about 68,000 clones, around nine tenths of them present only once. The chain employs TRBV11-2 and TRBJ2-1; 7 bases agree with TRBD1. Sample: peripheral blood, taken on day 0 of AZD1222 vaccination. The clonotype originates from an adult in good health. CDR3 sequence: CASSSGQPYNEQFF. CDR3 in DNA: TGTGCCAGCAGCTCGGGACAGCCCTACAATGAGCAGTTCTTC.